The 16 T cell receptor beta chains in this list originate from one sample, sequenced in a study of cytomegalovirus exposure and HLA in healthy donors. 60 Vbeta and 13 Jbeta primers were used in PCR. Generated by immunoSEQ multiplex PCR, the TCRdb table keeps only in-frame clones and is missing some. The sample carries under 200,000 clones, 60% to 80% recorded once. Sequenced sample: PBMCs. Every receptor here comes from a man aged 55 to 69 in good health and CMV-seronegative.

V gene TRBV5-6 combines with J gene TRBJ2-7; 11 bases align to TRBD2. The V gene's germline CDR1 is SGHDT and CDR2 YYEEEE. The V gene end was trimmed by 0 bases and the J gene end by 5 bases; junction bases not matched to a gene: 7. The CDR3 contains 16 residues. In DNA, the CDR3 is TGTGCCAGCAGCTTGGCTAGCGGGAGGTCGAAGGACGAGCAGTACTTC. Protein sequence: CASSLASGRSKDEQYF. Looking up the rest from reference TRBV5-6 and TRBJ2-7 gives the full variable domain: DAGVTQSPTHLIKTRGQQVTLRCSPKSGHDTVSWYQQALGQGPQFIFQYYEEEERQRGNFPDRFSGHQFPNYSSELNVNALLLGDSALYLCASSLASGRSKDEQYFGPGTRLTVT.

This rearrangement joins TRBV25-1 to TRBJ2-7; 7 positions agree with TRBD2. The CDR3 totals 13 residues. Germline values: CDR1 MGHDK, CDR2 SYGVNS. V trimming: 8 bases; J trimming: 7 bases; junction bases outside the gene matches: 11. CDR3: CASSLAGEGEQYF. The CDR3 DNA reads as TGTGCCAGCTCCCTCGCGGGAGAGGGTGAGCAGTACTTC.

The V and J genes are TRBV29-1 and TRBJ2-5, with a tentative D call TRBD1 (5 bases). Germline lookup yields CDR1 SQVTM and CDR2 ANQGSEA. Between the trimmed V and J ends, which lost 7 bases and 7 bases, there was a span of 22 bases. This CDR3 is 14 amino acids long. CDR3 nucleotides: TGCAGCGGGGGCACACAGCAGGGATCGGTGACCCAGTACTTC. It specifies CSGGTQQGSVTQYF.

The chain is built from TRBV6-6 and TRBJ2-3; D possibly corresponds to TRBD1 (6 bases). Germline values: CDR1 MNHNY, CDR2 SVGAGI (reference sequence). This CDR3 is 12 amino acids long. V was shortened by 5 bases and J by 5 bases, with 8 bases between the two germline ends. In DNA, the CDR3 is TGTGCCAGCAGTCAACAGGGAGATACGCAGTATTTT. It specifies CASSQQGDTQYF.

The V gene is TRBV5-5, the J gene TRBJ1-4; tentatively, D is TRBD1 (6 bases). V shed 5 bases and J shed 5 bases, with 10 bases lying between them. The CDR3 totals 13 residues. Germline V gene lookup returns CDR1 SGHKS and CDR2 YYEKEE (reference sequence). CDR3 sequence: CASRPTGNEKLFF. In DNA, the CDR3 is TGTGCCAGCAGACCTACAGGGAATGAAAAACTGTTTTTT.

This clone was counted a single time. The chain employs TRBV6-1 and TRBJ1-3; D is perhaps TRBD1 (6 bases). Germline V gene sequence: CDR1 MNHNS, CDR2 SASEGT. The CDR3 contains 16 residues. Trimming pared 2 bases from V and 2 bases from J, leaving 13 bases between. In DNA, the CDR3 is TGTGCCAGCAGTGAAACTACAGGGTACGCTGGAAACACCATATATTTT. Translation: CASSETTGYAGNTIYF.

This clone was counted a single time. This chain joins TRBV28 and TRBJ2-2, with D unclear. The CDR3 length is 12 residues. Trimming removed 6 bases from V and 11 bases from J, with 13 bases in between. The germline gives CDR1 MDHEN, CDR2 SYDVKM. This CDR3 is CASSSTVRELFF. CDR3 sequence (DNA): TGTGCCAGCAGCTCTACTGTGAGAGAGCTGTTTTTT. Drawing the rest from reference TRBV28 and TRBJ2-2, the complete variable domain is DVKVTQSSRYLVKRTGEKVFLECVQDMDHENMFWYRQDPGLGLRLIYFSYDVKMKEKGDIPEGYSVSREKKERFSLILESASTNQTSMYLCASSSTVRELFFGEGSRLTVL.

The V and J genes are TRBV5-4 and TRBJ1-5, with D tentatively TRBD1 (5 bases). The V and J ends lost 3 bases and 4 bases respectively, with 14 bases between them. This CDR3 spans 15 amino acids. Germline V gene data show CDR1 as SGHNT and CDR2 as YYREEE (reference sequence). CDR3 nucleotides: TGTGCCAGCAGCTCCACAGGAGGGGCAAATCAGCCCCAGCATTTT. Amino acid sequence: CASSSTGGANQPQHF.

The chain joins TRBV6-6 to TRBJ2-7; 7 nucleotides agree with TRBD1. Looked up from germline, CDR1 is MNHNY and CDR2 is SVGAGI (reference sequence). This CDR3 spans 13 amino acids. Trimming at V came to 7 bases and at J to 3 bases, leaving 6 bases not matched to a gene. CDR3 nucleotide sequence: TGTGCCAGCAATCAGGGGGATGTCTACGAGCAGTACTTC. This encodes CASNQGDVYEQYF.

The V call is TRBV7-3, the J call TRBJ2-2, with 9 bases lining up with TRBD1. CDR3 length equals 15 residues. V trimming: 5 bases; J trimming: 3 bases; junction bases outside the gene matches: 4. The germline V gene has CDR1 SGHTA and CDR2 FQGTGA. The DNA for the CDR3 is TGTGCCAGCAGCCGGGGGGACAGGGACACCGGGGAGCTGTTTTTT. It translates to CASSRGDRDTGELFF.

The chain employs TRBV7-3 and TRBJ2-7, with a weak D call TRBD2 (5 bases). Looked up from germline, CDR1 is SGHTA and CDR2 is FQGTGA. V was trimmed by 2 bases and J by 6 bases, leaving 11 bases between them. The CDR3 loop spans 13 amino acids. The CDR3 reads CASSLGGWTEQYF. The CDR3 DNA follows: TGTGCCAGCAGCTTAGGCGGGTGGACCGAGCAGTACTTC.

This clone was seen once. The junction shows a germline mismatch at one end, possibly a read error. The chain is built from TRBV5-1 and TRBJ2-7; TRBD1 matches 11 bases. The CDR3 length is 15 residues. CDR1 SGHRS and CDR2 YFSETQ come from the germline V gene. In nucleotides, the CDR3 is TGCGCCAGCAGCTTGGTCGGGACAGGGGGAGAAATCGCGTCCTTC. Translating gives CASSLVGTGGEIASF. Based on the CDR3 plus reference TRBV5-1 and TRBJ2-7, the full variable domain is KAGVTQTPRYLIKTRGQQVTLSCSPISGHRSVSWYQQTPGQGLQFLFEYFSETQRNKGNFPGRFSGRQFSNSRSEMNVSTLELGDSALYLCASSLVGTGGEIASFGPGTRLTVT.

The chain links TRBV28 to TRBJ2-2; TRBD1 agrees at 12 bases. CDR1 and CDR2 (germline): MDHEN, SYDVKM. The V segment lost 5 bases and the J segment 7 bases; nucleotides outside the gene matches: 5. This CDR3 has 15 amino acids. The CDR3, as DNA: TGTGCCAGCAGTACGGGACAGGGGGCGGGCGGGGAGCTGTTTTTT. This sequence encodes CASSTGQGAGGELFF.

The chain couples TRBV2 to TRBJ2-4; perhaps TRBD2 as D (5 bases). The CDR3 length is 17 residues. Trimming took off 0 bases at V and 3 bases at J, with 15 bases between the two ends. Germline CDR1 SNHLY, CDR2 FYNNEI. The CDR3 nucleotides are TGTGCCAGCAGTGAAGCTGGCGACCTGGAGGACAAAAACATTCAGTACTTC. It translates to CASSEAGDLEDKNIQYF.

The CDR3 DNA sequence: TGCAGCGTTGATGGACAGGGGGCAGATACGCAGTATTTT. The encoded protein is CSVDGQGADTQYF. The chain links TRBV29-1 to TRBJ2-3, with 10 bases aligning to TRBD1. V lost 3 bases, J lost 4 bases, and 1 base stayed unmatched. The CDR3 runs to 13 residues. CDR1 SQVTM and CDR2 ANQGSEA come from the germline V gene.

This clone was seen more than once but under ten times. CDR3 DNA: TGTGCCAGTAGTATATTGCCGGGTCCCTACGAGCAGTACTTC. This encodes CASSILPGPYEQYF. The chain recombines TRBV19 with TRBJ2-7; D ambiguous. Between the trimmed V and J ends, which lost 2 bases and 2 bases, there was a span of 10 bases. Germline values: CDR1 LNHDA, CDR2 SQIVND (reference sequence). This CDR3 contains 14 residues.